This T cell receptor beta chain was captured by sequencing in a study of neoadjuvant nivolumab and ipilimumab in lung cancer. Findings of the study overall: Higher pretherapy blood TCR richness went with higher resected-tumor richness. Only a small number of samples underwent TCR sequencing. TCR richness and clonality were higher in tumors than adjacent uninvolved lung.

With respect to this clone: Its target is not known.

Repertoires were generated with immunoSEQ multiplex PCR, while TCRdb's copy carries only in-frame clones and drops some. The sample gives some 27,000 clones, approximately 80% of which show up once; 6% to 7% is in the top ten. The ends were cut back, 0 bases at V and 2 bases at J, with 3 bases in the middle. This CDR3 has 13 residues. CDR1 is SGHRS and CDR2 is YFSETQ in the germline V gene. The rearrangement joins TRBV5-1 to TRBJ1-3; D is unresolved. The specimen comprised peripheral blood, sampled before neoadjuvant nivolumab, alone or with ipilimumab. The clonotype originates from an adult with non-small cell lung cancer. CDR3 nucleotides: TGCGCCAGCAGCTTGGACACTGGAAACACCATATATTTT. Protein: CASSLDTGNTIYF.